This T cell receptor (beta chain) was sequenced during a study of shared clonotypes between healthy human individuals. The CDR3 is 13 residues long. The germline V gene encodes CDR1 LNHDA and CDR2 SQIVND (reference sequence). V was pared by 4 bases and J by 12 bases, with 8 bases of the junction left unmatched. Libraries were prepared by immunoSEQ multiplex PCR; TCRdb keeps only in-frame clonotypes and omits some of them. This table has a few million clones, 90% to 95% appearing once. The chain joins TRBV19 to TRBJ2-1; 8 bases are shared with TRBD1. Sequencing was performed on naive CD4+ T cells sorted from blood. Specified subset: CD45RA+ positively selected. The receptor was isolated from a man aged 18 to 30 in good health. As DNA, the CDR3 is TGTGCCAGTAGTACCCTCCCGGGGACAGGGCAGTTCTTC. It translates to CASSTLPGTGQFF.